Detailed here is one T cell receptor (beta chain). These data are taken from a study of blood T cell repertoires in COVID-19. Study background: The study drew acute and convalescent COVID-19 samples from the United States, Italy and Spain. Nucleic acid was either cDNA or gDNA, and it came from T cells, B-cell-depleted T cells, or PBMCs.

The germline V gene encodes CDR1 LNHDA and CDR2 SQIVND (reference sequence). Trimming shortened V by 3 bases and J by 6 bases, and 10 bases separated the two germline ends. The CDR3 consists of 13 residues. Authors' data handling: Using reference gene primer amplification, nucleated cell counts were estimated. Profiled with immunoSEQ multiplex PCR; TCRdb holds only in-frame clones, not every one. Clone size and V and J calls were adopted from that table, with D and trimming inferred from the DNA. Of about 150,000 clones listed, around 91% were seen once; the top ten hold roughly 14%. V and J are TRBV19 and TRBJ2-3; D gene uncertain. The clonotype originates from a woman aged 35 to 49 with acute or convalescent COVID-19. The sequencing input was peripheral blood. The CDR3 sequence: CASSIESMDTQYF. Written as DNA, the CDR3 is TGTGCCAGTAGTATTGAATCTATGGATACGCAGTATTTT.